Listed below are T cell receptor beta chains from one sample, sequenced in a study of post-analysis software for immune sequencing data. In TCRdb, the PCR reads were re-called with MiXCR into one record per CDR3 protein. Counted here are fewer than 700,000 distinct CDR3 sequences, around 40% occurring once; the ten biggest clones make up under 2%. The specimen sequenced was blood. The receptors shown here come from a girl aged 10 to 17 with multiple sclerosis. The CDR3 runs from the conserved cysteine through the conserved F or W. Fields, in order: clone size, J gene, V gene, D gene, CDR3 DNA, CDR3 protein. The D gene is left open where the match is weak. Some rows have no size entry. The others give once, few or many, or a class for an expanded clone.

NA	TRBJ2-7	TRBV7-2	NA	TGTGCCAGCAGCCCCGGGACAAACCCGGGCGAGCAGTACTTC	CASSPGTNPGEQYF
few	TRBJ1-1	TRBV6-5	NA	TGTGCCAGCAGTCCAACAGGGTACACCGTGAACACTGAAGCTTTCTTT	CASSPTGYTVNTEAFF
NA	TRBJ2-1	TRBV5-1	TRBD1	TGCGCCTGCAGCTTGGCCGGGACAGATTACAATGAGCAGTTCTTC	CACSLAGTDYNEQFF
NA	TRBJ1-3	TRBV3-1	NA	TGTGCCATTAAGGACGGCCGTCACTCTGGAAACACCATATATTTT	CAIKDGRHSGNTIYF
NA	TRBJ1-2	TRBV7-8	TRBD1	TGTGCCAGCAGCTTAGCCCCGACAGGGCCCCATTACTATGGCTACACCTTC	CASSLAPTGPHYYGYTF
NA	TRBJ1-4	TRBV29-1	NA	TGCAGCGTTGAAGGTGCAACTAATGAAAAACTGTTTTTT	CSVEGATNEKLFF
few	TRBJ1-2	TRBV5-5	NA	TGTGCCAGCAGCTTGGAGAAAACAATCTATGGCTACACCTTC	CASSLEKTIYGYTF
NA	TRBJ2-7	TRBV20-1	NA	TGCAGTGCTACCGGGAACTCCCTCCTCCACGAGCAGTACTTC	CSATGNSLLHEQYF
NA	TRBJ1-1	TRBV29-1	NA	TGCAGCGTTGAGCCAAAATGGGGGGGGACTGTAAACACTGAAGCTTTCTTT	CSVEPKWGGTVNTEAFF
NA	TRBJ1-4	TRBV2	TRBD1	TGTGCCAGCAGGGCCGGGACAGCAAATGAAAAACTGTTTTTT	CASRAGTANEKLFF
NA	TRBJ2-1	TRBV7-8	TRBD2	TGTGCCAGCAGCTTAACCCTAGCGGGGTACGCTGGACATTATGAGCAGTTCTTC	CASSLTLAGYAGHYEQFF
few	TRBJ2-7	TRBV12-3/TRBV12-4	NA	TGTGCCAGCATCTACAGCGGAATCGGCTCCTACGAGCAGTACTTC	CASIYSGIGSYEQYF
NA	TRBJ2-1	TRBV12-3/TRBV12-4	TRBD1	TGTGCCAGCAGTTTAGCGCAGGGGGCCAACAATGAGCAGTTCTTC	CASSLAQGANNEQFF
few	TRBJ2-7	TRBV20-1	NA	TGCAGTGCCCGTCTCCGGGGACCTCGGGGGGAGCAGTACTTC	CSARLRGPRGEQYF
few	TRBJ2-7	TRBV11-3	NA	TGTGCCAGCAGCTTCAGTACACTAAGCTTTTACGAGCAGTACTTC	CASSFSTLSFYEQYF
NA	TRBJ2-7	TRBV10-3	TRBD2	TGTGCCATCAGTGAGACAGCGGGAGGGGAGTACGAGCAGTACTTC	CAISETAGGEYEQYF
few	TRBJ2-1	TRBV4-1	NA	TGCGCCAGCAGCCAGGCCTTGATTGCGGGCAGGGGAGGCAATGAGCAGTTCTTC	CASSQALIAGRGGNEQFF
few	TRBJ2-7	TRBV6-5	TRBD1	TGTGCCAGCAGTTACAGCCCTGGACAGGGCTACGAGCAGTACTTC	CASSYSPGQGYEQYF
NA	TRBJ2-5	TRBV29-1	TRBD1	TGCAGCGCCCGACAGGGAGAAGAGACCCAGTACTTC	CSARQGEETQYF
NA	TRBJ2-1	TRBV24-1	TRBD2	TGTGCCACCAGTGATACTAGACTAGCGGGAGGTCGAAGGAATGAGCAGTTCTTC	CATSDTRLAGGRRNEQFF
NA	TRBJ1-2	TRBV7-9	TRBD1	TGTGCCAGCAGCCCCCCCCGGACAGGGGGAAATGGTGGCTACACCTTC	CASSPPRTGGNGGYTF
few	TRBJ2-5	TRBV10-3	NA	TGTGCCATCAGTCTCGGGACTCCATCCCAGTACTTC	CAISLGTPSQYF
large	TRBJ1-1	TRBV5-1	TRBD1	TGTGCCAGCGGGACAGGTTTAAACACTGAAGCTTTCTTT	CASGTGLNTEAFF
NA	TRBJ2-1	TRBV7-9	TRBD2	TGTGCCAGCAGACCCGGCGGGCTAGCGGGAAGCCCCTACAATGAGCAGTTCTTC	CASRPGGLAGSPYNEQFF
NA	TRBJ1-1	TRBV4-1	NA	TGCGCCAGCAGCCAAGTATTTGGAGGACAGCGATTCACTGAAGCTTTCTTT	CASSQVFGGQRFTEAFF
few	TRBJ1-5	TRBV15	NA	TGTGCCACCAGCAGCCCCCGGGACGGGAACAATCAGCCCCAGCATTTT	CATSSPRDGNNQPQHF
NA	TRBJ1-4	TRBV5-1	NA	TGCGCCAGCAGCTTGGTAGCACCCGAAGAAAAACTGTTTTTT	CASSLVAPEEKLFF
few	TRBJ2-1	TRBV5-4	NA	TGTGCCAGCAGCCAAAGGAGCTTAGGGGCCTACAATGAGCAGTTCTTC	CASSQRSLGAYNEQFF
NA	TRBJ1-2	TRBV20-1	TRBD1	TGCAGTGCACCGACAGGGGACTATGGCTACACCTTC	CSAPTGDYGYTF
NA	TRBJ1-4	TRBV12-3/TRBV12-4	NA	TGTGCCAGCAGTTTTAGGATTCGGGAAAAACTGTTTTTT	CASSFRIREKLFF
NA	TRBJ2-1	TRBV6-1	TRBD2	TGTGCCAGCAGCCAAGGGGGACTAGCGGGGGGGTTCAATGAGCAGTTCTTC	CASSQGGLAGGFNEQFF
NA	TRBJ2-5	TRBV5-1	NA	TGCGCCAGCAGCTTGAACCTAGTCGAGACCCAGTACTTC	CASSLNLVETQYF
NA	TRBJ2-5	TRBV12-3/TRBV12-4	TRBD1	TGTGCCGGCATGACAGGGGGCGGAGAGACCCAGTACTTC	CAGMTGGGETQYF
NA	TRBJ2-3	TRBV12-3/TRBV12-4	TRBD2	TGTGCCAGCAGCACAAGACTAGCGGGGCGCACAGATACGCAGTATTTT	CASSTRLAGRTDTQYF
few	TRBJ2-2	TRBV5-1	NA	TGCGCCAGCAGCAGGAGCGCGAACACCGGGGAGCTGTTTTTT	CASSRSANTGELFF
few	TRBJ2-3	TRBV7-3	NA	TGTGCCAGCAGCTTAGTGGCAGGGCGGAGCACAGATACGCAGTATTTT	CASSLVAGRSTDTQYF
NA	TRBJ2-1	TRBV4-1	TRBD2	TGCGCCAGCAGCCAAGAGTCGGGGGGGGGGAATGAGCAGTTCTTC	CASSQESGGGNEQFF
few	TRBJ1-1	TRBV20-1	NA	TGCAGTGCACTGGATCCGGCCACTGAAGCTTTCTTT	CSALDPATEAFF
once	TRBJ2-1	TRBV20-1	TRBD2	TGCAGTGCTAGTCGGACCGGGACTAGCGTCTACAATGAGCAGTTCTTC	CSASRTGTSVYNEQFF
NA	TRBJ2-1	TRBV12-3/TRBV12-4	NA	TGTGCCAGCAGTTTAAACATGAATGAGCAGTTCTTC	CASSLNMNEQFF
NA	TRBJ2-2	TRBV7-6	TRBD2	TGTGCCAGCAGCATCCCGGAACTAGCGGGGGACTTGAACACCGGGGAGCTGTTTTTT	CASSIPELAGDLNTGELFF
NA	TRBJ2-5	TRBV6-5	NA	TGTGCCAGCAGGGGGATGAGGATTAGGCGCATAGAGACCCAGTACTTC	CASRGMRIRRIETQYF
NA	TRBJ2-4	TRBV3-1	NA	TGTGCCAGCAGCTCGGGGGACCCGGAGGGCATTCAGTACTTC	CASSSGDPEGIQYF
NA	TRBJ2-3	TRBV12-3/TRBV12-4	TRBD2	TGTGCCAGCAGCCCTCGGGGAGGGCAGGCAGATACGCAGTATTTT	CASSPRGGQADTQYF
few	TRBJ2-5	TRBV5-1	NA	TGCGCCAGCAGCTTGAGTCTCGGGCTCGCGGAGACCCAGTACTTC	CASSLSLGLAETQYF
NA	TRBJ1-2	TRBV15	NA	TGTGCCACCAGCAGAGATGGCGGCTACACCTTC	CATSRDGGYTF
NA	TRBJ1-2	TRBV5-6	NA	TGTGCCAGCAGCTTGTTCAGGGGCCGTGGAAGAGGCTATGGCTACACCTTC	CASSLFRGRGRGYGYTF
NA	TRBJ2-2	TRBV6-5	NA	TGTGCCAGCGGTGACTTGGCCACCGGGGAGCTGTTTTTT	CASGDLATGELFF
NA	TRBJ2-3	TRBV4-1	NA	TGCGCCAGCAGCCACGAACCAGGGCCCACAGATACGCAGTATTTT	CASSHEPGPTDTQYF
few	TRBJ2-5	TRBV4-1	NA	TGCGCCAGCAGCCAAGCCCCCACGGCCGACGGGACCCAGTACTTC	CASSQAPTADGTQYF
NA	TRBJ1-2	TRBV14	NA	TGTGCCAGCAGCCAAGAGTGGGGAGGTTACTATGGCTACACCTTC	CASSQEWGGYYGYTF
NA	TRBJ2-6	TRBV5-1	TRBD1	TGCGCCAGCAACGAACAGGGGACCGGGGCCAACGTCCTGACTTTC	CASNEQGTGANVLTF
NA	TRBJ1-1	TRBV24-1	NA	TGTGCCACCAGGCGAGAAGGGGGCACTGAAGCTTTCTTT	CATRREGGTEAFF
few	TRBJ1-4	TRBV5-1	NA	TGCGCCAGCAGTCCGGGGGGGGCCGAAAAACTGTTTTTT	CASSPGGAEKLFF
NA	TRBJ1-2	TRBV27	NA	TGTGCCAGCACCCCATCCGGGGACGCATCTAACTATGGCTACACCTTC	CASTPSGDASNYGYTF
NA	TRBJ2-4	TRBV7-6	TRBD2	TGTGCCAGCAGCCCCCGCGGGAGGGCCCCAAACATTCAGTACTTC	CASSPRGRAPNIQYF
few	TRBJ2-3	TRBV29-1	TRBD2	TGCAGCGTTGAAGAAGCGGGGGCAGATACGCAGTATTTT	CSVEEAGADTQYF
NA	TRBJ2-7	TRBV7-8	TRBD2	TGTGCCAGCAGCTTTAAACTAGCGGCGTTCCCCTACGAGCAGTACTTC	CASSFKLAAFPYEQYF
NA	TRBJ2-3	TRBV11-2	NA	TGTGCCAGCAGCTTAGAGGTCGCAGATACGCAGTATTTT	CASSLEVADTQYF